This T cell receptor (beta chain) derives from a study of shared clonotypes between healthy human individuals. Study observations and caveats: Sorted-subset sequencing was shown by rarefaction to be incomplete despite large depth.

The donors were all Caucasian adults (living in Nashville, Tennessee). The germline V and J ends were trimmed by 2 bases and 5 bases, with 13 bases remaining between them. Germline V CDR1 and CDR2: KGHSH, LQKENI. This CDR3 spans 14 amino acids. To note about this clone: Its antigen remains unknown.

Libraries were prepared by immunoSEQ multiplex PCR; TCRdb keeps only in-frame clonotypes and omits some of them. Of 2.5 million or so clones in the sample, 90% to 95% were seen once. Sequencing was performed on naive CD4+ T cells sorted from blood. Subset denoted: CD45RA+ positively selected. This sequence joins TRBV18 and TRBJ2-7; D is undetermined. The source of this sequence is a man between 18 and 35 years old in good health. The CDR3 DNA sequence: TGTGCCAGCTCACCAAATTACAGCGCCCACGAGCAGTACTTC. This translates into CASSPNYSAHEQYF.